The source of this T cell receptor (beta chain) is a study of blood T cells in healthy people across ages. This clonotype was found a few times. Its antigen remains unidentified. A second PCR, run for about 7 to 11 cycles, used a sample-barcoded 5' primer plus a J-beta primer mix. Each cDNA was tagged by a template-switch adaptor containing 12 random nucleotides. TCRdb recomputed calls from the 5' RACE reads with MiXCR, one row per CDR3 protein. The repertoire holds roughly 1,500,000 distinct CDR3 sequences, with about 31% as singletons. Study-wide results and caveats: Naive CD4+ cell counts and diversity both ran higher in long-lived than in aged donors.

The clonotype originates from a woman under 40 in good health. Sequencing was performed on blood.

CDR3 in DNA: TGTGCCAGCAGCGTAGGGGTACAGCATGAAAAACTGTTTTTT. Translating gives CASSVGVQHEKLFF. The chain combines TRBV9 with TRBJ1-4; D is unresolved. CDR3 length equals 14 residues. In germline, CDR1 is SGDLS, CDR2 YYNGEE. The ends were cut back, 0 bases at V and 6 bases at J, with 9 bases in the middle.